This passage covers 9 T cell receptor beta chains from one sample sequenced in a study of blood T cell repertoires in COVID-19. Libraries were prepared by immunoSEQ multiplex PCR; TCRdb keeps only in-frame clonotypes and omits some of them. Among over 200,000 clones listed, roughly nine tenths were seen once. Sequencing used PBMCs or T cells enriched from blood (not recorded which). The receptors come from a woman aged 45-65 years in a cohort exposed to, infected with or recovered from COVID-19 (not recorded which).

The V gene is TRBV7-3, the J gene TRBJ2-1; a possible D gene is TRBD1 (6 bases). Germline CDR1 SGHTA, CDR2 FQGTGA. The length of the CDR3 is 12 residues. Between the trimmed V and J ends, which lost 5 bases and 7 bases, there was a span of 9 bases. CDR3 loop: CASSPDRNEQFF. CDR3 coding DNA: TGTGCCAGCAGCCCGGACAGAAATGAGCAGTTCTTC.

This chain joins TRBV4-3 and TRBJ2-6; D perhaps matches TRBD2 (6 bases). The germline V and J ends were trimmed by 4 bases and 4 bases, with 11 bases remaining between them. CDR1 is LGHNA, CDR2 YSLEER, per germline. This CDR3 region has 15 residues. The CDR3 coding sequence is TGCGCCAGCAGCCTGGGACTGCCCGGGGCCAACGTCCTGACTTTC. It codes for CASSLGLPGANVLTF.

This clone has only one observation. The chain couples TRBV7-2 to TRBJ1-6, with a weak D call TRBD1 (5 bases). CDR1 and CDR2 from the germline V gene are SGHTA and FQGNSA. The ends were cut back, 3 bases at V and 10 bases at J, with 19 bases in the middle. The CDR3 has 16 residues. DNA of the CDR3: TGTGCCAGCAGCTTGCAGGACCCCAGGGTCGACTCACCCCTCCACTTT. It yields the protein CASSLQDPRVDSPLHF.

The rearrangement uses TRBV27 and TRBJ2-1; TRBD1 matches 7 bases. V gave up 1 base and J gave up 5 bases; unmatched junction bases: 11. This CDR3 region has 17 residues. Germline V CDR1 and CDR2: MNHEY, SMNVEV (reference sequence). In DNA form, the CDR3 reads TGTGCCAGCAGTTTATATAGGGGGCAGACCACTCACAATGAGCAGTTCTTC. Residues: CASSLYRGQTTHNEQFF.

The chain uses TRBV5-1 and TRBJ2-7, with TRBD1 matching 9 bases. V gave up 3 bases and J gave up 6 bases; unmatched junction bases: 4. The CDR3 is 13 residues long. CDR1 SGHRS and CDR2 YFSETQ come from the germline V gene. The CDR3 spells CASSSDRGGEQYF. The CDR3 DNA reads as TGCGCCAGCAGCTCTGACAGGGGGGGCGAGCAGTACTTC.

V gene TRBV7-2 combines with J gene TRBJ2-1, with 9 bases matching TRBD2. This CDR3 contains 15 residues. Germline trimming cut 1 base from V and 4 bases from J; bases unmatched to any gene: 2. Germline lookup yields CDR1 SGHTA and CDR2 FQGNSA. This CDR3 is CASSLDLAGYNEQFF. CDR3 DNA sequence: TGTGCCAGCAGCTTAGACCTAGCGGGGTACAATGAGCAGTTCTTC.

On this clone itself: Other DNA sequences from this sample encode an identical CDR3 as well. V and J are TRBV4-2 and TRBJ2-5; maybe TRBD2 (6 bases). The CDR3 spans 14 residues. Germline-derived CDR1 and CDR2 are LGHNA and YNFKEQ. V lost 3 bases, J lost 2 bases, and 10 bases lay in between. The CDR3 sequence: CASSQTGGQETQYF. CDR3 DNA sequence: TGTGCCAGCAGCCAGACTGGGGGGCAAGAGACCCAGTACTTC.

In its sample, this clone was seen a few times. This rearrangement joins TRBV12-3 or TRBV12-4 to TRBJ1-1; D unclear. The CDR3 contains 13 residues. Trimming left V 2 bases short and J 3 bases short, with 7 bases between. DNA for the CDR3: TGTGCCAGCAGTTTATGGGCCTACACTGAAGCTTTCTTT. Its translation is CASSLWAYTEAFF.

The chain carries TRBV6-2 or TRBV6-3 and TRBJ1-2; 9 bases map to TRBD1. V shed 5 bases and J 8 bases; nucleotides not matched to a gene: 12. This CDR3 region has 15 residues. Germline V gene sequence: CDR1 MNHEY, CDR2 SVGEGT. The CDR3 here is CASSHFSGQGRGYTF. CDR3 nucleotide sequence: TGTGCCAGCAGTCATTTTTCTGGACAGGGGAGAGGCTACACCTTC.